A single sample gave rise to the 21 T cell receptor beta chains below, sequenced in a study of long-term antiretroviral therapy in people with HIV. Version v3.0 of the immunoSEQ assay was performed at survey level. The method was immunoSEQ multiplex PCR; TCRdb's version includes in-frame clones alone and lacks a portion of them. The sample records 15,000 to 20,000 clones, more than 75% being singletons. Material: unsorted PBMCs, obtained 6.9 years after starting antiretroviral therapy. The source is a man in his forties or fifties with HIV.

In DNA form, the CDR3 reads TGCAGCGTGGGCGGGCTAGCGTCTCAAGAGACCCAGTACTTC. This translates into CSVGGLASQETQYF. The chain links TRBV29-1 to TRBJ2-5; perhaps TRBD2 as D (6 bases). The germline CDR1 and CDR2 sequences are SQVTM and ANQGSEA. The CDR3 loop spans 14 amino acids. V lost 6 bases, J lost 2 bases, and 16 bases lay in between.

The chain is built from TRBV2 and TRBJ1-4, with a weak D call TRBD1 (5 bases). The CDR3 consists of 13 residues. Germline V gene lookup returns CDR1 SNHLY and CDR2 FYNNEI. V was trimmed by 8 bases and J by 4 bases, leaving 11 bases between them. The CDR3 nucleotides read TGTGCCAGCCGACAGTTAAATAATGAAAAACTGTTTTTT. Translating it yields CASRQLNNEKLFF.

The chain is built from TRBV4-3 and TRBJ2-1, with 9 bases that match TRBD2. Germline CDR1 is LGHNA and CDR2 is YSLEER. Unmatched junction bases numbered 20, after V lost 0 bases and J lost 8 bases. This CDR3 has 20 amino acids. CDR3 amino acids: CASSQDSALAGTLLSDEQFF. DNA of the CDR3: TGCGCCAGCAGCCAAGATTCCGCACTAGCGGGCACCCTTCTCTCCGATGAGCAGTTCTTC.

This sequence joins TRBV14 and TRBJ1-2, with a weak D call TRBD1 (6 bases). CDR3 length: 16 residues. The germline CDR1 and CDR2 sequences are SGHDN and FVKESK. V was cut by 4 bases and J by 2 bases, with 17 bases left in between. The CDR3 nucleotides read TGTGCCAGCAGCCTTCAGGGCGGGGGGGCGAACTATGGCTACACCTTC. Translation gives CASSLQGGGANYGYTF. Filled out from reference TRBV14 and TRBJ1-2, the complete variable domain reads EAGVTQFPSHSVIEKGQTVTLRCDPISGHDNLYWYRRVMGKEIKFLLHFVKESKQDESGMPNNRFLAERTGGTYSTLKVQPAELEDSGVYFCASSLQGGGANYGYTFGSGTRLTVV.

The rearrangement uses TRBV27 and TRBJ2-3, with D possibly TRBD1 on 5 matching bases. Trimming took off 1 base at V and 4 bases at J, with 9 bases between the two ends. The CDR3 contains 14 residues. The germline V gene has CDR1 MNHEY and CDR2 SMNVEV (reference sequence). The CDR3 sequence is CASSLYQGSDTQYF. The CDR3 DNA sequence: TGTGCCAGCAGTTTATATCAGGGCTCAGATACGCAGTATTTT.

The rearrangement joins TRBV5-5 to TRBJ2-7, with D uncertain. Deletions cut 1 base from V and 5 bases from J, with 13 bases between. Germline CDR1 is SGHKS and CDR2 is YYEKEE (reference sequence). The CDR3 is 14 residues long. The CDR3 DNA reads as TGTGCCAGCAGCTTGTTTGGGGATTGGGACGAGCAGTACTTC. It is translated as CASSLFGDWDEQYF.

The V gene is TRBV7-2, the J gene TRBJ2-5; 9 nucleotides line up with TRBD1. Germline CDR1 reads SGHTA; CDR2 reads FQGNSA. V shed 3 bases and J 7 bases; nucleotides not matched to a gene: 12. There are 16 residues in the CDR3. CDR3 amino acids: CASSLSGTGPPVTQYF. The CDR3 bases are TGTGCCAGCAGCTTGTCCGGGACAGGGCCGCCGGTGACCCAGTACTTC.

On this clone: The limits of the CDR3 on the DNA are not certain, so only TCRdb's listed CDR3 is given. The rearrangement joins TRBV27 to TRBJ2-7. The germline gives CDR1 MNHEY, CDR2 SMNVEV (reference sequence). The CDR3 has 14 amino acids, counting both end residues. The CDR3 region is CASSSSTLHYEQYF.

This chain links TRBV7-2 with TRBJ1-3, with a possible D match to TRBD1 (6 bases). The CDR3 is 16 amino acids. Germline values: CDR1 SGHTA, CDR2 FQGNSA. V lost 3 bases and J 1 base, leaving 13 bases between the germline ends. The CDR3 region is CASSLDSTNSGNTIYF. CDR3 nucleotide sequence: TGTGCCAGCAGCTTGGACAGTACCAATTCTGGAAACACCATATATTTT.

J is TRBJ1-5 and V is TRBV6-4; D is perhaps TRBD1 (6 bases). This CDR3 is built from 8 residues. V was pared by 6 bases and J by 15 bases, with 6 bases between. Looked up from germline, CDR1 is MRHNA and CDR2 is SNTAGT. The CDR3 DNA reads TGTGCCAGCAGGGACAGGCATTTT. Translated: CASRDRHF.

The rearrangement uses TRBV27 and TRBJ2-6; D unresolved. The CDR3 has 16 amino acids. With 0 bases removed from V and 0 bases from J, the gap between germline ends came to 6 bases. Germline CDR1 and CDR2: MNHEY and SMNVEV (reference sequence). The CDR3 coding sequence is TGTGCCAGCAGTTTATCGATCGGCTCTGGGGCCAACGTCCTGACTTTC. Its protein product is CASSLSIGSGANVLTF.

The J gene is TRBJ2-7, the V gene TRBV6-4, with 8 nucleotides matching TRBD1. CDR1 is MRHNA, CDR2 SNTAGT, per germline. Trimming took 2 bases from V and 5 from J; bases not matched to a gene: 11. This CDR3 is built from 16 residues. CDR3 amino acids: CASSDGLQGAWNEQYF. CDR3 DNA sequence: TGTGCCAGCAGTGACGGTCTCCAGGGGGCTTGGAACGAGCAGTACTTC.

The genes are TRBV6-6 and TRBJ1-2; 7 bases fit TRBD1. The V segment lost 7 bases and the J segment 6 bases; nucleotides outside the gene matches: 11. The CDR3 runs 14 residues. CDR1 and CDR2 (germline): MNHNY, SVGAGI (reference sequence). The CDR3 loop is CASKRMTGYHGYTF. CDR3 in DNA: TGTGCCAGCAAACGGATGACAGGGTACCATGGCTACACCTTC.

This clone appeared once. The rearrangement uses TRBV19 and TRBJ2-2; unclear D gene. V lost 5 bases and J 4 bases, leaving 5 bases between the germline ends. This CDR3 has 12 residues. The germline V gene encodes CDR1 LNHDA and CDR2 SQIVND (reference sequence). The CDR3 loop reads CASSVGTGELFF. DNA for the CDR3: TGTGCCAGTAGTGTAGGCACCGGGGAGCTGTTTTTT.

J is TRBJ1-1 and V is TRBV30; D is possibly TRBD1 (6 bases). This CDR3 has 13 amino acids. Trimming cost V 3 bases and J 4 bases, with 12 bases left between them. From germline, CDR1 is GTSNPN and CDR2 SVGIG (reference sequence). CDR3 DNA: TGTGCCTGGAGGGAAGGGGGAGGCACTGAAGCTTTCTTT. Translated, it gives CAWREGGGTEAFF. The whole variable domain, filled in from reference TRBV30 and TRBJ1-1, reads SQTIHQWPATLVQPVGSPLSLECTVEGTSNPNLYWYRQAAGRGLQLLFYSVGIGQISSEVPQNLSASRPQDRQFILSSKKLLLSDSGFYLCAWREGGGTEAFFGQGTRLTVV.

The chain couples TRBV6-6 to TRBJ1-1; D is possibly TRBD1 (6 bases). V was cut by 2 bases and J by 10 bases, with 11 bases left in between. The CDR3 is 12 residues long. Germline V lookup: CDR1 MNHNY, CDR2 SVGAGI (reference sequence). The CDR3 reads CASSYVRGAAFF. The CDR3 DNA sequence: TGTGCCAGCAGTTACGTCCGGGGGGCAGCTTTCTTT.

Here the CDR3 DNA reads TGTGCCAGCAGGGGAGTTCACTACGAGCAGTACTTC. Translation: CASRGVHYEQYF. V gene TRBV7-6 combines with J gene TRBJ2-7; D possibly corresponds to TRBD2 (5 bases). In germline, CDR1 is SGHVS, CDR2 FNYEAQ. The CDR3 covers 12 residues. Trimming removed 6 bases at V and 3 bases at J, with 9 bases between. Full variable domain (missing parts from reference TRBV7-6 and TRBJ2-7): GAGVSQSPRYKVTKRGQDVALRCDPISGHVSLYWYRQALGQGPEFLTYFNYEAQQDKSGLPNDRFSAERPEGSISTLTIQRTEQRDSAMYRCASRGVHYEQYFGPGTRLTVT.

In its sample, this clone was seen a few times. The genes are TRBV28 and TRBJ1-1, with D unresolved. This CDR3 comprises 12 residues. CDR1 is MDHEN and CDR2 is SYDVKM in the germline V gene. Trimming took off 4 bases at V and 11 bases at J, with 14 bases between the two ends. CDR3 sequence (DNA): TGTGCCAGCAGTTCCCCAGCGGTAAGGGCTTTCTTT. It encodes CASSSPAVRAFF.

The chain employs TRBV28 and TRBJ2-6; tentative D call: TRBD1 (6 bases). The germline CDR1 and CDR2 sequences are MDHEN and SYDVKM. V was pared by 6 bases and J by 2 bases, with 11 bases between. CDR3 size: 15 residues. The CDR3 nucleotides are TGTGCCAGCAGCCTCACAGGGACTGGGGCCAACGTCCTGACTTTC. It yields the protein CASSLTGTGANVLTF.

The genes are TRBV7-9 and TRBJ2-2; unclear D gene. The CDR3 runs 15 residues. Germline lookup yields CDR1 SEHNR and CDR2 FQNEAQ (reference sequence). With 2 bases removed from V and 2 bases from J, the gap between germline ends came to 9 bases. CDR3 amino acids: CASSLRLINTGELFF. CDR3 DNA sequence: TGTGCCAGCAGCTTACGACTCATTAACACCGGGGAGCTGTTTTTT.

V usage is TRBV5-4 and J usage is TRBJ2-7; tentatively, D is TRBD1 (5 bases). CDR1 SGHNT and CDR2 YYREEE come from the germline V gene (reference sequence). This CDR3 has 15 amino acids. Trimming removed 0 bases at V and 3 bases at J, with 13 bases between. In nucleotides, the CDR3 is TGTGCCAGCAGCTTGGTCCCAGGGTCAAGCTACGAGCAGTACTTC. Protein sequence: CASSLVPGSSYEQYF.